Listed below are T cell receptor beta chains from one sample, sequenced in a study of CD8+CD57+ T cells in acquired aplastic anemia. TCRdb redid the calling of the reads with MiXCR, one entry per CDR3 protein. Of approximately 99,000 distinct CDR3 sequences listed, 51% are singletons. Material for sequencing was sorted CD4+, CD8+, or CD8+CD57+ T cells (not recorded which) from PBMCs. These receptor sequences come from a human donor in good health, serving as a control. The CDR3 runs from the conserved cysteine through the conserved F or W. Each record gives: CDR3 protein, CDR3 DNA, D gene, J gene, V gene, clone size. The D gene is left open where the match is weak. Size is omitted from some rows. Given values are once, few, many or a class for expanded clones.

CATGGATYNEQFF TGTGCCACCGGGGGGGCCACCTACAATGAGCAGTTCTTC TRBD2 TRBJ2-1 TRBV10-3 .
CASSAMQTGGTEAFF TGTGCCAGCAGTGCCATGCAGACAGGGGGCACTGAAGCTTTCTTT TRBD1 TRBJ1-1 TRBV2 .
CAWSVRWVSGSDYGYTF TGTGCCTGGAGTGTACGGTGGGTTTCAGGGTCCGACTATGGCTACACCTTC . TRBJ1-2 TRBV30 few
CASSLGAGEKLFF TGTGCCAGCAGCTTGGGGGCTGGGGAAAAACTGTTTTTT . TRBJ1-4 TRBV7-3 .
CASLSGGTSLIYNEQFF TGTGCCAGCCTCTCCGGGGGGACTAGTCTAATTTACAATGAGCAGTTCTTC TRBD2 TRBJ2-1 TRBV19 few
CASSSTTGAGGYTF TGTGCCAGCAGCTCCACTACAGGGGCAGGAGGCTACACCTTC TRBD1 TRBJ1-2 TRBV25-1 .
CSVRVRTF TGCAGCGTCAGGGTGAGGACTTTT . TRBJ1-5 TRBV29-1 .
CARFSGGYTF TGTGCCAGATTCTCTGGTGGCTACACCTTC . TRBJ1-2 TRBV27 many
CASTLRSAIYF TGTGCCAGCACCTTAAGGAGCGCCATATATTTT . TRBJ1-3 TRBV25-1 .
CASSRTTGRITDTQYF TGTGCCAGCAGTAGAACGACAGGGAGGATCACAGATACGCAGTATTTT . TRBJ2-3 TRBV25-1 many
CASSESTDTQYF TGTGCCAGCAGTGAAAGCACAGATACGCAGTATTTT . TRBJ2-3 TRBV25-1 many
CASSLAVLPTDTQYF TGTGCCAGCAGCTTAGCCGTACTACCCACAGATACGCAGTATTTT . TRBJ2-3 TRBV11-1 once
CASSGTDRGLHGYIF TGTGCCAGCAGTGGGACGGACAGGGGGCTCCATGGCTACATCTTC TRBD1 TRBJ1-2 TRBV25-1 few
CASSIWDTGELFF TGTGCCAGTAGTATTTGGGACACCGGGGAGCTGTTTTTT . TRBJ2-2 TRBV19 many
CASSYGRGQVDRRGYTF TGTGCCAGCAGTTACGGCCGGGGACAGGTGGACCGAAGGGGCTACACCTTC TRBD1 TRBJ1-2 TRBV6-6 many
CASSEGQGGYNSPLHF TGTGCCAGCAGTGAGGGGCAGGGAGGCTATAATTCACCCCTCCACTTT . TRBJ1-6 TRBV25-1 .
CATSRDLLAGVSYEQYF TGTGCCACCAGCAGAGACCTTTTAGCGGGAGTCTCCTACGAGCAGTACTTC TRBD2 TRBJ2-7 TRBV15 once
CASSIWAGSDTQYF TGTGCCAGTAGTATCTGGGCAGGGTCAGATACGCAGTATTTT . TRBJ2-3 TRBV19 .
CSVEPGTGAFLVNQPQHF TGCAGCGTTGAACCCGGGACAGGGGCATTCTTAGTCAATCAGCCCCAGCATTTT TRBD1 TRBJ1-5 TRBV29-1 .